One and the same sample provided the 5 T cell receptor beta chains below, sequenced in a study of blood T cell repertoires in COVID-19. Produced via immunoSEQ multiplex PCR; TCRdb's table is partial and in-frame only. The table has 200,000 to 250,000 clones, under 90% seen once. Input material: PBMCs or T cells enriched from blood (not recorded which). All receptors derive from a woman aged 45 to 65 with acute COVID-19.

The chain employs TRBV5-6 and TRBJ2-3, with D maybe TRBD2 (6 bases). Deletions cut 4 bases from V and 0 bases from J, with 9 bases between. Germline values: CDR1 SGHDT, CDR2 YYEEEE. The CDR3 consists of 14 residues. CDR3 sequence reads: CASSLRGSTDTQYF. In nucleotides, the CDR3 is TGTGCCAGCAGCCTACGGGGGAGCACAGATACGCAGTATTTT.

The chain has TRBV11-2 and TRBJ2-1; the D gene is possibly TRBD1 (6 bases). Germline CDR1 is SGHAT and CDR2 is FQNNGV. This CDR3 region has 16 residues. The V and J ends lost 3 bases and 0 bases respectively, with 12 bases between them. Written as DNA, the CDR3 is TGTGCCAGCAGCTTGGAAGGACAGATCTCCTACAATGAGCAGTTCTTC. Its protein product is CASSLEGQISYNEQFF.

The CDR3 loop is CASRKTGGYEITQYF. CDR3 sequence (DNA): TGTGCCAGCAGAAAGACAGGGGGCTACGAGATCACGCAGTATTTT. The J gene is TRBJ2-3, the V gene TRBV7-8; the match to TRBD1 covers 10 bases. The CDR3 sequence is 15 residues long. The V segment lost 6 bases and the J segment 9 bases; nucleotides outside the gene matches: 12. Germline values: CDR1 SGHVS, CDR2 FQNEAQ.

The chain uses TRBV18 and TRBJ2-7; 11 nucleotides align to TRBD1. The CDR3 extends over 14 amino acids. Per germline, CDR1 KGHSH and CDR2 LQKENI. The V gene end was trimmed by 5 bases and the J gene end by 3 bases; junction bases not matched to a gene: 3. This chain's CDR3 is CASSAGTGGYEQYF. In nucleotides, the CDR3 is TGTGCCAGCTCAGCCGGGACAGGGGGCTACGAGCAGTACTTC.

In its sample, this clone was seen many times. The chain employs TRBV2 and TRBJ1-6; no clear D. This CDR3 has 15 amino acids. CDR1 and CDR2 from the germline V gene are SNHLY and FYNNEI. Trimming shortened V by 6 bases and J by 9 bases, and 18 bases separated the two germline ends. This CDR3 is CASRQSREAGSPLHF. CDR3 in DNA: TGTGCCAGCAGGCAAAGTAGGGAGGCTGGTTCACCCCTCCACTTT.